This is a list of T cell receptor beta chains from one sample in a study of blood T cell repertoires in COVID-19. Some clones are missing from TCRdb's copy, which holds only in-frame ones; the method was immunoSEQ multiplex PCR. The sample lists over 95,000 clones; about four fifths were seen once. Sequenced: peripheral blood. The source is a woman aged 80 or over with active or convalescent COVID-19. Each CDR3 is given with its conserved first and last residue.

CDR3 protein,V gene,J gene
CSASLGGVNEQFF,TRBV20-1,TRBJ2-1
CASRGLAGNINTGELFF,TRBV7-8,TRBJ2-2
CASCRGNTEAFF,TRBV19,TRBJ1-1
CASSPPGQGSGEQYF,TRBV19,TRBJ2-7
CASSLGRGVEQFF,TRBV27,TRBJ2-1
CSVATGTGFYEQYF,TRBV29-1,TRBJ2-7
CATSDHRQLQETQYF,TRBV24-1,TRBJ2-5
CASSGSAYEQYF,TRBV2,TRBJ2-7
CASSFMEGETQYF,TRBV6-5,TRBJ2-5
CASSSDRRRGAGELFF,TRBV5-1,TRBJ2-2